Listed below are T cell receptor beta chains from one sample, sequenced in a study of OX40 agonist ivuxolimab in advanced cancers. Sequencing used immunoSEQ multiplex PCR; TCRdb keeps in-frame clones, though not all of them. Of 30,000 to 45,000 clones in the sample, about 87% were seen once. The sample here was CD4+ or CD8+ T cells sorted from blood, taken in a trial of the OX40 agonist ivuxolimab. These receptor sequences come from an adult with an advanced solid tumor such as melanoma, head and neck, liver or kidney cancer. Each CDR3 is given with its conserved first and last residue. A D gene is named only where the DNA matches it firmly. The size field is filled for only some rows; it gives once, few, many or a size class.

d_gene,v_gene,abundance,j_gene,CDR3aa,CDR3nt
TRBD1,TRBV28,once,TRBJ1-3,CASSLWQGARNTIYF,TGTGCCAGCAGTTTATGGCAGGGGGCTAGAAACACCATATATTTT
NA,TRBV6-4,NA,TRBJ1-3,CASSVTPAGNTIYF,TGTGCCAGCAGCGTGACACCCGCTGGAAACACCATATATTTT
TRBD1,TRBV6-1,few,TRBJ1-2,CASTRTGDGYTF,TGTGCCAGCACCCGGACAGGGGATGGCTACACCTTC
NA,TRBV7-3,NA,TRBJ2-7,CASSPGQPYEQYF,TGTGCCAGCAGCCCAGGACAGCCCTACGAGCAGTACTTC
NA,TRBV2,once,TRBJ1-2,CASSSQGINYGYTF,TGTGCCAGCAGCTCTCAGGGGATTAACTATGGCTACACCTTC
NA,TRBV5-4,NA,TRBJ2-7,CASSFTGTYEQYF,TGTGCCAGCAGCTTTACAGGGACTTACGAGCAGTACTTC
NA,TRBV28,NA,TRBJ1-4,CASYQGGFEKLFF,TGTGCCAGTTATCAGGGAGGTTTCGAAAAACTGTTTTTT
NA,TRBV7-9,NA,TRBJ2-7,CASSLEPNYEQYF,TGTGCCAGCAGCTTAGAGCCCAATTACGAGCAGTACTTC
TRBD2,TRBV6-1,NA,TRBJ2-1,CASSEVSGSGQFF,TGTGCCAGCAGTGAAGTAAGCGGGAGTGGGCAGTTCTTC
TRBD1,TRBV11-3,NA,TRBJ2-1,CASSPQQGALYNEQFF,TGTGCCAGCAGCCCCCAACAGGGGGCCCTCTACAATGAGCAGTTCTTC
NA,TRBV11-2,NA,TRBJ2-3,CASSTSMTQYF,TGTGCCAGCAGCACTAGTATGACGCAGTATTTT
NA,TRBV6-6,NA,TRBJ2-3,CASSYVLGFTQYF,TGTGCCAGCAGTTACGTTCTAGGTTTTACGCAGTATTTT
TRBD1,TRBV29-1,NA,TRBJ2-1,CSGNTGGVYNEQFF,TGCAGCGGTAATACAGGGGGTGTGTACAATGAGCAGTTCTTC
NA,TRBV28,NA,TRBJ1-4,CASSFGGHLEKLFF,TGTGCCAGCAGTTTCGGAGGGCATTTGGAAAAACTGTTTTTT
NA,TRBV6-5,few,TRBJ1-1,CASTQGGGNTEAFF,TGTGCCAGCACACAAGGGGGAGGGAACACTGAAGCTTTCTTT
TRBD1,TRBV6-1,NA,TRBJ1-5,CASRTPGQGHQPQHF,TGTGCCAGCAGAACACCGGGACAGGGACATCAGCCCCAGCATTTT
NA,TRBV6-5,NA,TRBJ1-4,CASSYRLNEKLFF,TGTGCCAGCAGTTACCGCCTTAATGAAAAACTGTTTTTT
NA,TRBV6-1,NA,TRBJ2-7,CASSDWESYEQYF,TGTGCCAGCAGTGATTGGGAAAGCTACGAGCAGTACTTC
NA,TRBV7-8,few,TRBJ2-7,CASSLTGGETYEQYF,TGTGCCAGCAGCTTGACAGGAGGGGAGACCTACGAGCAGTACTTC
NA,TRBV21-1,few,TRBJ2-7,CASSGEGKPYEQYF,TGTGCCAGCAGCGGTGAAGGGAAACCCTACGAGCAGTACTTC
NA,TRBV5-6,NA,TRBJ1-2,CASTPSGMAQRKGYTF,TGTGCCAGCACCCCGTCCGGTATGGCCCAACGGAAGGGCTACACCTTC
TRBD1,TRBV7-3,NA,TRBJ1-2,CASSLGDRVYGYTF,TGTGCCAGCAGCCTCGGGGACAGGGTCTATGGCTACACCTTC
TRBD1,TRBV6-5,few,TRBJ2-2,CASGPRGQPGELFF,TGTGCCAGCGGACCTAGGGGGCAACCCGGGGAGCTGTTTTTT
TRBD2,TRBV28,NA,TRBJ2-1,CASRTRGLAGGKGSYNEQFF,TGTGCCAGCAGGACTCGTGGACTAGCGGGAGGGAAGGGGTCCTACAATGAGCAGTTCTTC
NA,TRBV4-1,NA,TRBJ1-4,CASSQVGATNEKLFF,TGCGCCAGCAGCCAAGTCGGGGCAACTAATGAAAAACTGTTTTTT
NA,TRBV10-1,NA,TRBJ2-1,CASSESRGYNEQFF,TGCGCCAGCAGTGAGTCGCGAGGGTACAATGAGCAGTTCTTC
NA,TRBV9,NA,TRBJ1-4,CASTRRSGEKLFF,TGTGCCAGTACCCGCCGATCCGGTGAAAAACTGTTTTTT
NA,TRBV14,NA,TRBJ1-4,CASSQGIGKLFF,TGTGCCAGCAGCCAAGGAATTGGGAAACTGTTTTTT
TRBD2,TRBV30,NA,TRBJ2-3,CAWKTGTSALDTQYF,TGTGCCTGGAAGACCGGGACTAGCGCACTTGATACGCAGTATTTT
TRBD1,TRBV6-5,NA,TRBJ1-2,CASSGTGGYGYTF,TGTGCCAGCAGTGGGACAGGCGGCTATGGCTACACCTTC
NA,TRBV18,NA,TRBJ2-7,CASSPPRNAYEQYF,TGTGCCAGCTCACCACCGCGGAATGCCTACGAGCAGTACTTC
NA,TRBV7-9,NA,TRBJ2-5,CASSLSGQETQYF,TGTGCCAGCAGCTTATCGGGCCAAGAGACCCAGTACTTC
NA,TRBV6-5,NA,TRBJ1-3,CASSGQGRGGNTIYF,TGTGCCAGCAGTGGCCAGGGAAGGGGTGGAAACACCATATATTTT
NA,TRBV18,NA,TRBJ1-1,CASSPLGDVNTEAFF,TGTGCCAGCTCACCGCTAGGGGACGTGAACACTGAAGCTTTCTTT
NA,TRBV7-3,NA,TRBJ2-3,CASSPLGSQDTQYF,TGTGCCAGCAGCCCTTTGGGGTCTCAGGATACGCAGTATTTT
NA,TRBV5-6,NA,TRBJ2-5,CASSLQETQYF,TGTGCCAGCAGCTTACAAGAGACCCAGTACTTC
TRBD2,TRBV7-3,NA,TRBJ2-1,CASRTSGRAGEQFF,TGTGCCAGCAGAACTAGCGGGAGGGCGGGGGAGCAGTTCTTC
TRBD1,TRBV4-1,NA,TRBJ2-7,CASSRSDRGLTYEQYF,TGCGCCAGCAGCCGCTCGGACAGGGGCCTTACCTACGAGCAGTACTTC
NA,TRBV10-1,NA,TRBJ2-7,CASSAQLNYEQYF,TGCGCCAGCAGTGCTCAGTTAAACTACGAGCAGTACTTC
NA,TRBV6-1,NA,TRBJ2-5,CASSLTPFQYF,TGTGCCAGCAGTTTGACCCCATTCCAGTACTTC
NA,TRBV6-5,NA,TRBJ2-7,CASSYKYGQDYEQYF,TGTGCCAGCAGTTACAAGTATGGGCAGGACTACGAGCAGTACTTC